Listed below are T cell receptor beta chains from one sample, sequenced in a study of shared clonotypes between healthy human individuals. This table comes from immunoSEQ multiplex PCR, and its TCRdb copy is limited to in-frame clones, with some not included. The table has 950,000 to 1,300,000 clones, 65% to 80% seen once. Sequenced: memory CD4+ T cells sorted from blood. The receptors here all came from a young man in good health. Each CDR3 is given with its conserved first and last residue. A D gene is named only where the DNA matches it firmly. Size is omitted from some rows. Given values are once, few, many or a class for expanded clones.

CDR3 protein: CASRTESSYNSPLHF
CDR3 DNA: TGTGCCAGCCGGACAGAGAGCTCCTATAATTCACCCCTCCACTTT
D gene: -
J gene: TRBJ1-6
V gene: TRBV2
CDR3 length: 15
clone size: -

CDR3 protein: CARGRGEETQYF
CDR3 DNA: TGCGCCAGGGGCCGGGGGGAAGAGACCCAGTACTTC
D gene: TRBD2
J gene: TRBJ2-5
V gene: TRBV5-1
CDR3 length: 12
clone size: -

CDR3 protein: CASSSKLGSSPLHF
CDR3 DNA: TGTGCCAGCAGCTCAAAATTGGGTAGTTCACCCCTCCACTTT
D gene: -
J gene: TRBJ1-6
V gene: TRBV5-4
CDR3 length: 14
clone size: -

CDR3 protein: CASSLWAGGTDTQYF
CDR3 DNA: TGTGCCAGCAGCTTATGGGCGGGAGGGACAGATACGCAGTATTTT
D gene: TRBD2
J gene: TRBJ2-3
V gene: TRBV7-2
CDR3 length: 15
clone size: -

CDR3 protein: CASSLAVNTGELFF
CDR3 DNA: TGTGCCAGCAGTTTGGCGGTGAACACCGGGGAGCTGTTTTTT
D gene: -
J gene: TRBJ2-2
V gene: TRBV27
CDR3 length: 14
clone size: -

CDR3 protein: CASSLSGTRSEAFF
CDR3 DNA: TGTGCCAGCAGCTTATCTGGCACTCGTTCGGAAGCTTTCTTT
D gene: -
J gene: TRBJ1-1
V gene: TRBV7-2
CDR3 length: 14
clone size: -

CDR3 protein: CASSLDKPGNTIYF
CDR3 DNA: TGCGCCAGCAGCTTGGATAAACCAGGAAACACCATATATTTT
D gene: -
J gene: TRBJ1-3
V gene: TRBV5-1
CDR3 length: 14
clone size: -

CDR3 protein: CASSRRQGDPGELFF
CDR3 DNA: TGTGCCAGCTCACGGCGACAGGGAGACCCCGGGGAGCTGTTTTTT
D gene: TRBD1
J gene: TRBJ2-2
V gene: TRBV18
CDR3 length: 15
clone size: -

CDR3 protein: CASSFSTGTGELFF
CDR3 DNA: TGTGCCAGCAGCTTTTCCACGGGGACCGGGGAGCTGTTTTTT
D gene: -
J gene: TRBJ2-2
V gene: TRBV7-2
CDR3 length: 14
clone size: -

CDR3 protein: CASRWTGEWTEAFF
CDR3 DNA: TGTGCCAGCAGGTGGACAGGGGAATGGACTGAAGCTTTCTTT
D gene: TRBD1
J gene: TRBJ1-1
V gene: TRBV28
CDR3 length: 14
clone size: -

CDR3 protein: CASSNGLAQETQYF
CDR3 DNA: TGTGCCAGCAGCAACGGATTGGCCCAAGAGACCCAGTACTTC
D gene: -
J gene: TRBJ2-5
V gene: TRBV5-4
CDR3 length: 14
clone size: -

CDR3 protein: CASSPRGTSYEQYF
CDR3 DNA: TGCGCCAGCAGCCCGAGGGGAACCTCCTACGAGCAGTACTTC
D gene: -
J gene: TRBJ2-7
V gene: TRBV4-1
CDR3 length: 14
clone size: -

CDR3 protein: CASSAGSQETQYF
CDR3 DNA: TGTGCCAGCAGCGCCGGCAGTCAAGAGACCCAGTACTTC
D gene: -
J gene: TRBJ2-5
V gene: TRBV7-9
CDR3 length: 13
clone size: -

CDR3 protein: CASNGGITNVEKLFF
CDR3 DNA: TGTGCCAGCAACGGAGGGATAACTAATGTAGAAAAACTGTTTTTT
D gene: -
J gene: TRBJ1-4
V gene: TRBV2
CDR3 length: 15
clone size: -

CDR3 protein: CASEQVHNEKLFF
CDR3 DNA: TGTGCCAGTGAACAGGTCCATAATGAAAAACTGTTTTTT
D gene: -
J gene: TRBJ1-4
V gene: TRBV27
CDR3 length: 13
clone size: -

CDR3 protein: CASSLGGTETQYF
CDR3 DNA: TGTGCCAGCAGCTTGGGGGGAACAGAGACCCAGTACTTC
D gene: -
J gene: TRBJ2-5
V gene: TRBV7-9
CDR3 length: 13
clone size: -

CDR3 protein: CASSITAGKTGELFF
CDR3 DNA: TGTGCCAGTAGTATCACGGCAGGGAAGACCGGGGAGCTGTTTTTT
D gene: -
J gene: TRBJ2-2
V gene: TRBV19
CDR3 length: 15
clone size: -

CDR3 protein: CASSQDRYTDTQYF
CDR3 DNA: TGTGCCAGCAGCCAAGACAGGTACACAGATACGCAGTATTTT
D gene: -
J gene: TRBJ2-3
V gene: TRBV5-4
CDR3 length: 14
clone size: -

CDR3 protein: CASSFGAGTYEQYF
CDR3 DNA: TGTGCCAGCAGTTTTGGAGCGGGGACCTACGAGCAGTACTTC
D gene: TRBD2
J gene: TRBJ2-7
V gene: TRBV27
CDR3 length: 14
clone size: -

CDR3 protein: CATSSGQSPYEQYF
CDR3 DNA: TGTGCCACTTCTTCGGGACAGAGTCCCTACGAGCAGTACTTC
D gene: TRBD1
J gene: TRBJ2-7
V gene: TRBV28
CDR3 length: 14
clone size: -

CDR3 protein: CASSPRGLNEQFF
CDR3 DNA: TGTGCCAGCAGCCCCCGCGGGTTGAATGAGCAGTTCTTC
D gene: -
J gene: TRBJ2-1
V gene: TRBV6-1
CDR3 length: 13
clone size: -

CDR3 protein: CSVKASPGNEQFF
CDR3 DNA: TGCAGCGTTAAAGCTAGCCCGGGGAATGAGCAGTTCTTC
D gene: -
J gene: TRBJ2-1
V gene: TRBV29-1
CDR3 length: 13
clone size: -

CDR3 protein: CSAALNTQYF
CDR3 DNA: TGCAGTGCCGCCTTAAATACGCAGTATTTT
D gene: -
J gene: TRBJ2-3
V gene: TRBV20-1
CDR3 length: 10
clone size: -

CDR3 protein: CASSLVGFNEKLFF
CDR3 DNA: TGTGCCAGCAGTTTAGTGGGGTTTAATGAAAAACTGTTTTTT
D gene: -
J gene: TRBJ1-4
V gene: TRBV27
CDR3 length: 14
clone size: -

CDR3 protein: CASNGGRALAKNIQYF
CDR3 DNA: TGTGCCAGCAACGGGGGTAGAGCCCTAGCCAAAAACATTCAGTACTTC
D gene: -
J gene: TRBJ2-4
V gene: TRBV21-1
CDR3 length: 16
clone size: -

CDR3 protein: CASRGTSGGGTGELFF
CDR3 DNA: TGCGCCAGCAGAGGGACTAGCGGGGGTGGCACCGGGGAGCTGTTTTTT
D gene: TRBD2
J gene: TRBJ2-2
V gene: TRBV5-1
CDR3 length: 16
clone size: -

CDR3 protein: CASSRGTAGELFF
CDR3 DNA: TGTGCCAGCAGCCGAGGGACAGCCGGGGAGCTGTTTTTT
D gene: TRBD1
J gene: TRBJ2-2
V gene: TRBV5-6
CDR3 length: 13
clone size: -

CDR3 protein: CASINGGRKDREPDQPQHF
CDR3 DNA: TGTGCCAGCATTAATGGCGGGCGGAAGGACAGGGAGCCTGATCAGCCCCAGCATTTT
D gene: -
J gene: TRBJ1-5
V gene: TRBV21-1
CDR3 length: 19
clone size: -

CDR3 protein: CASSPIGGNTEAFF
CDR3 DNA: TGTGCCAGCTCACCGATAGGGGGGAACACTGAAGCTTTCTTT
D gene: -
J gene: TRBJ1-1
V gene: TRBV18
CDR3 length: 14
clone size: once

CDR3 protein: CASSGINSYNEQFF
CDR3 DNA: TGTGCCAGCAGTGGTATCAACTCCTACAATGAGCAGTTCTTC
D gene: -
J gene: TRBJ2-1
V gene: TRBV6-1
CDR3 length: 14
clone size: -

CDR3 protein: CASSVAASGGDTQYF
CDR3 DNA: TGTGCCAGCAGCGTAGCGGCTAGCGGGGGGGATACGCAGTATTTT
D gene: TRBD2
J gene: TRBJ2-3
V gene: TRBV9
CDR3 length: 15
clone size: -

CDR3 protein: CASSLSMAGNSPLHF
CDR3 DNA: TGTGCCAGCAGTTTATCGATGGCGGGGAATTCACCCCTCCACTTT
D gene: -
J gene: TRBJ1-6
V gene: TRBV27
CDR3 length: 15
clone size: -

CDR3 protein: CASSYNGGGGPYEQYF
CDR3 DNA: TGCGCCAGCAGTTATAACGGCGGGGGAGGTCCCTACGAGCAGTACTTC
D gene: TRBD2
J gene: TRBJ2-7
V gene: TRBV5-1
CDR3 length: 16
clone size: few

CDR3 protein: CASSLGSRGWYF
CDR3 DNA: TGTGCCAGCAGCTTAGGGAGTCGCGGTTGGTACTTC
D gene: -
J gene: TRBJ2-7
V gene: TRBV7-6
CDR3 length: 12
clone size: -

CDR3 protein: CASSMGGKETQYF
CDR3 DNA: TGCGCCAGCAGCATGGGGGGGAAAGAGACCCAGTACTTC
D gene: TRBD2
J gene: TRBJ2-5
V gene: TRBV5-1
CDR3 length: 13
clone size: -

CDR3 protein: CATKGTDSYEQYF
CDR3 DNA: TGTGCCACCAAGGGGACTGACAGCTACGAGCAGTACTTC
D gene: -
J gene: TRBJ2-7
V gene: TRBV10-3
CDR3 length: 13
clone size: -